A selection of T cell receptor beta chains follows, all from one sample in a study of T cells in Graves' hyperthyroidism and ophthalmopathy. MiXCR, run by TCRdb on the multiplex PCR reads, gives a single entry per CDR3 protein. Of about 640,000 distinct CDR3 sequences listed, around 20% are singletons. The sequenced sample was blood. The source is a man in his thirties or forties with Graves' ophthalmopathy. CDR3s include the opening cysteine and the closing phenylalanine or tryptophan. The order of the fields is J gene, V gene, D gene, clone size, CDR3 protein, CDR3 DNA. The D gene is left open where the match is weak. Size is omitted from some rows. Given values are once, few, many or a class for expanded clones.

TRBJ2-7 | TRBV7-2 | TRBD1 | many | CASSPDRDSSYEQYF | TGTGCCAGCAGCCCGGACCGGGACAGCTCCTACGAGCAGTACTTC
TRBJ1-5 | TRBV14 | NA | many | CASSQSAGNGPQHF | TGTGCCAGCAGCCAATCTGCTGGGAATGGCCCCCAGCATTTT
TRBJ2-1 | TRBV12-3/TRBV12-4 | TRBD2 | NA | CASIWTSGTYNEQFF | TGTGCCAGCATCTGGACTAGCGGGACTTACAATGAGCAGTTCTTC
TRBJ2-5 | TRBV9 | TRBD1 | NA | CASSVGTGRETQYF | TGTGCCAGCAGCGTCGGGACAGGGAGAGAGACCCAGTACTTC
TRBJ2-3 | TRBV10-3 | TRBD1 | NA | CAISELLPGQGILDTQYF | TGTGCCATCAGTGAGCTCCTTCCGGGACAGGGAATTTTAGATACGCAGTATTTT
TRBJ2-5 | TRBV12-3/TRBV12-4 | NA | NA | CASSFNRQETQYF | TGTGCCAGCAGTTTTAACAGGCAAGAGACCCAGTACTTC
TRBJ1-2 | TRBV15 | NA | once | CATSRSSQPENYGYTF | TGTGCCACCAGCAGATCTTCTCAACCGGAGAACTATGGCTACACCTTC
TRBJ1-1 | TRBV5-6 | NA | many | CASSFQGGAEAFF | TGTGCCAGCAGCTTTCAGGGAGGGGCTGAAGCTTTCTTT
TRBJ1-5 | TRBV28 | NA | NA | CASRGMGQPQHF | TGTGCCTCCCGGGGGATGGGTCAGCCCCAGCATTTT
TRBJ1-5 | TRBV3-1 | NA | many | CASSKTGRGQPQHF | TGTGCCAGCAGTAAAACAGGGCGAGGTCAGCCCCAGCATTTT
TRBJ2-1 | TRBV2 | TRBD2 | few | CASSERTSGSDEQFF | TGTGCCAGCAGTGAACGGACTAGCGGGAGCGATGAGCAGTTCTTC
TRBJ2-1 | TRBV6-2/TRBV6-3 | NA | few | CASSYFEEGEQFF | TGTGCCAGCAGTTATTTCGAGGAAGGTGAGCAGTTCTTC
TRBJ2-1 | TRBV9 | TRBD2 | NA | CASSQSGRYNEQFF | TGTGCCAGCAGCCAGAGCGGGAGGTACAATGAGCAGTTCTTC
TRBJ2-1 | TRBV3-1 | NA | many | CASKGFSYNEQFF | TGTGCCAGCAAGGGTTTCTCCTACAATGAGCAGTTCTTC
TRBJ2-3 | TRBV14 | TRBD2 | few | CASSQDRGLFLQYF | TGTGCCAGCAGCCAAGATAGGGGACTATTTCTGCAGTATTTT
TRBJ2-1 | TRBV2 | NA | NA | CASSEGSHWRDRDEQFF | TGTGCCAGCAGTGAAGGTTCCCACTGGCGGGATCGGGATGAGCAGTTCTTC
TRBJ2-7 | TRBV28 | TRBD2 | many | CASSTGTSGSEEQYF | TGTGCCAGCAGTACAGGGACTAGCGGGTCAGAAGAGCAGTACTTC
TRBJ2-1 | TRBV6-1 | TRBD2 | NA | CASSPVGTSLSWEQFF | TGTGCCAGCAGCCCCGTCGGGACTAGCTTATCGTGGGAGCAGTTCTTC
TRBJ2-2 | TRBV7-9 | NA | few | CASSYTDSGELFF | TGTGCCAGCAGCTACACGGATTCCGGGGAGCTGTTTTTT
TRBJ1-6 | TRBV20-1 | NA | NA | CSAPSWDTDNSPLHF | TGCAGTGCTCCTTCGTGGGACACAGACAATTCACCCCTCCACTTT
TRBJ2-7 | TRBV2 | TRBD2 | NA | CASRQVAGAREQYF | TGCGCCAGCAGACAGGTAGCGGGAGCTCGCGAGCAGTACTTC
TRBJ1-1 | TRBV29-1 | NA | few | CSVVTLMNTEAFF | TGCAGCGTTGTAACCCTCATGAACACTGAAGCTTTCTTT
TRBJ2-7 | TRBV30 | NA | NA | CAWSVGRAGEQYF | TGTGCCTGGAGTGTAGGCCGGGCCGGCGAGCAGTACTTC
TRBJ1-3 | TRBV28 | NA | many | CASSRGRLGAGNTIYF | TGTGCCAGCAGCCGGGGACGCTTAGGCGCTGGAAACACCATATATTTT
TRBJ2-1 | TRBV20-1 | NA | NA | CSARAPQHNEQFF | TGCAGTGCTAGAGCCCCACAGCACAATGAGCAGTTCTTC
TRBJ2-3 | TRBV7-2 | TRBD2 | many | CASSLNREGPIDTQYF | TGTGCCAGCAGCTTAAACCGGGAGGGCCCGATCGATACGCAGTATTTT
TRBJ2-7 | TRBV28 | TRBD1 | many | CASSLDRRAGDEQYF | TGTGCCAGCAGTTTGGACAGGAGAGCTGGGGATGAGCAGTACTTC
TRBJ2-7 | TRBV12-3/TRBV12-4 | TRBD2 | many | CASSLGASGSGEQYF | TGTGCCAGCAGTCTTGGGGCTAGCGGGTCGGGCGAGCAGTACTTC
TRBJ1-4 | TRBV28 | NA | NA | CASSWGGDGGKLFF | TGTGCCAGCAGTTGGGGGGGAGACGGAGGAAAACTGTTTTTT
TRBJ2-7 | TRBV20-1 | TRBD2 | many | CSPPGGSYEQYF | TGCAGTCCCCCGGGGGGTTCCTACGAGCAGTACTTC
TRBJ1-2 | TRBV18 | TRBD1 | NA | CASSPRTGSGYTF | TGTGCCAGCTCACCAAGGACAGGGTCTGGCTACACCTTC